This TCR beta chain was profiled in a study of Ad26.COV2.S vaccination and SARS-CoV-2 variants. Sequencing was performed with immunoSEQ multiplex PCR; in TCRdb, only in-frame clones are kept and a portion is missing. The data hold about 460,000 clones, with 80% to 90% observed a single time. Treatment meaning: 15 to 20 received Ad26.COV2.S at low or high dose, single or two shots; about 5 received placebo; per-sample allocation not given. Day 63 after the first vaccine or placebo injection was the time point for sampling. A single count supports this clone. The V end lost 5 bases, the J end lost 3 bases, and 16 bases lay between the germline ends. Per germline, CDR1 LNHDA and CDR2 SQIVND (reference sequence). This CDR3 contains 16 residues.

The V call is TRBV19, the J call TRBJ2-2, with D unclear. This sequence originates from a person aged 18-65 years who received the Ad26.COV2.S COVID-19 vaccine or a placebo. Material: peripheral blood, obtained in a trial of Ad26.COV2.S vaccine versus placebo. The CDR3 DNA reads as TGTGCCAGTAGTCCTAAGTGGGAACGGTACACCGGGGAGCTGTTTTTT. Protein: CASSPKWERYTGELFF.